This TCR beta chain originates from a study of cytomegalovirus exposure and HLA in healthy donors (dated by TCRdb to about 2017). Notes on the research overall: According to an earlier analysis of 450 to 650 of the donors, about 190 million T cells yielded 117 million unique TCR beta sequences and 276 Gb of sequence data. Roughly 300 gigabases of sequencing data and approximately 80 million unique TCR sequences were included in an early release covering several hundred HLA-typed donors. Of the roughly 400 genotyped donors, over 70% fell in the genetic ancestry cluster associated with self-reported Caucasian donors. The aim of the study was to test whether cataloging public T cell receptors could identify signatures of past pathogen exposure. The T cell repertoires of 666 subjects were profiled by immunosequencing and related to cytomegalovirus serostatus. A separate validation cohort of approximately 120 different subjects was used in addition to the approximately 610-subject first cohort. High-throughput TCR immunosequencing, statistical association of individual TCRs with disease status, and machine learning were combined to predict cytomegalovirus infection status. In a later analysis, previously published TCR beta repertoires from 666 donors were re-analyzed and high-resolution HLA genotyping was added so that TCR occurrence patterns could be studied. Rather than drawing on any new phenotypic data, the later analysis identified candidate immune exposures from TCR beta sequences and the way those sequences occurred across donors. An earlier analysis of about 620 of the donors applied high-throughput TCR beta sequencing to assess whether each TCR beta V gene segment acted as functional or pseudogenic. Donor age, sex, ethnicity and CMV serostatus were compiled alongside the repertoire data. Genome-wide SNP genotypes for about 60% of the roughly 700 donors were used in a later genetic analysis, which treated that subset as a discovery cohort. Every repertoire in the discovery cohort had been generated on one and the same sequencing platform. Both class I and class II loci were covered by HLA typing, at four-digit resolution. The number of typed donors differed by locus: roughly 620-640 for A, B, C, DRB1 and DQB1; some 500 for DQA1; 600 to 610 for DPA1; and some 430 for DPB1. Several DR-DQ haplotypes were treated as single units for association and clustering because of strong linkage in the cohort. Among some 400 genotyped donors of the cohort, an average of roughly 240,000 unique TCR beta nucleotide sequences were sequenced per donor, roughly 20% of them non-productive.

Libraries came from the immunoSEQ multiplex PCR assay. For the multiplex PCR, a mixture combining 60 forward primers for TCR Vbeta segments and 13 reverse primers for TCR Jbeta segments was used. The CDR3 region of rearranged TCR beta genes was amplified from genomic DNA by a multiplex PCR assay. Amplified TCR beta libraries were sequenced as 87-base-pair reads on the Illumina HiSeq System. On the authors' methods: A later analysis tallied roughly 78 million unique TCR beta chains across the 666 repertoires, and 10 million to 11 million of those chains were shared by two or more donors. A nearest-neighbor algorithm error-corrected the raw reads and collapsed the reads into unique sequences, merging closely related sequences to remove PCR and sequencing errors. To assign V, D and J gene segments, CDR3 sequences were aligned to IMGT reference sequences. Each retained sequence needed at least a six-nucleotide match to both a V gene segment and a J gene segment. Rearrangements were called productive when the CDR3 lacked stop codons and stayed in frame with V and J; all others were non-productive. Following IMGT convention, CDR3 was defined as the stretch from the second conserved V-encoded cysteine to the conserved J-encoded phenylalanine. In an earlier analysis of approximately 500 of the donors, sequences lacking an unambiguous match to a single V gene segment were excluded. In an earlier analysis of approximately 610 of the donors, V segments were called functional above 56.7% productive rearrangements and were called segregating when the between-donor standard deviation exceeded 5%. A statistical classification framework was built to diagnose cytomegalovirus status from the catalog of TCR beta chain sequences. In a later analysis, TCR nucleotide sequences were compared against IMGT/GENE-DB human TR gene sequences so that V and J genes could be assigned. Using the TCRdist pipeline, a later analysis assigned CDR3 sequences along with most-parsimonious VDJ recombination scenarios. In a later analysis, each TCR beta chain was defined by its CDR3 amino acid sequence together with its V-gene family, and reads without a unique V-gene family were excluded. In a later analysis, around 650 highly shared, low-generation-probability nucleotide sequences were removed to address suspected cross-contamination and a sequencing artifact. For each public chain, a later analysis derived a clonal expansion index from normalized ranks of inferred template counts within each repertoire. Generation probabilities in a later analysis came from a VDJ recombination model fitted to out-of-frame rearrangements, and those results were checked against IGoR. A later analysis scored TCR-TCR, TCR-HLA and TCR-CMV co-occurrence with hypergeometric tests, applying a repertoire-size bias correction to TCR pairs. False discovery rates were estimated in a later analysis by permuting HLA or CMV assignments 20 times. In a later analysis, co-occurring TCRs were grouped using DBSCAN, and TCRdist sequence similarity was added for clustering within HLA-allele-positive subsets. Repertoires with fewer than 30,000 or more than 120,000 public chains were left out of co-occurrence clustering, as were a handful of repertoires with anomalous nucleotide sharing. TCRdb limited this immuneACCESS table to in-frame rearrangements with V and J called. A share of clones is missing; checked studies link under half to unresolved V genes, and the rest is unexplained. V, J and clone size derive from that table, while D and trimming were established from the DNA sequence. The sample table holds approximately 180,000 clones, of which roughly 85% were seen once. The biggest ten clones account for about 1.7% of the sample.

Beyond this particular receptor, the publication reports: According to the authors, the approach could potentially be generalized to other disease states and immunological phenotypes. In a later genetic analysis, a missense DCLRE1C variant was associated with V-gene and J-gene trimming of TCR beta chains, and the association was replicated in an independent cohort. A later analysis found that TCR association rates varied across HLA loci, with DRB1 alleles showing the most associated TCRs and HLA-C alleles the fewest. A further reported finding was that TCR beta sequences accurately predicted the HLA-A and HLA-B alleles for most subjects in the first cohort. The 87-base-pair reads could not distinguish some IMGT-functional V segments, including TRBV6-2 and TRBV6-3, so those segments were excluded. The study listed 150 to 200 TCR beta chains as associated with cytomegalovirus. Correlated functional status among segregating V segments might reflect linkage disequilibrium, but an unknown experimental factor could not be ruled out. A later analysis reported that several top co-occurrence clusters appeared linked to parvovirus B19, influenza, CMV and Epstein-Barr virus. In a later analysis, HLA-associated TCR beta chains were found to be more clonally expanded and to have lower generation probabilities than equally common non-associated chains. Because HLA typing was missing for some donors at each locus, association tests included only the typed subset. A few of the identified cytomegalovirus-associated TCR beta chains were confirmed in vitro to be specific for cytomegalovirus antigens. Sequencing depth was assumed to be roughly uniform across donors in the presence/absence analyses, though that assumption may not hold. The sequencing pipeline was judged likely to have produced a cluster of highly shared sequence variants as a technical artifact. In this cohort, only TCR beta chains were sequenced, and detectable features were limited by the absence of alpha or paired-chain data. Most TCR sequences were observed very rarely across donors, whereas some public TCRs were present in many individuals. In both the original and validation cohorts, the classifier was reported to diagnose cytomegalovirus status with high specificity and sensitivity. A later genetic analysis reported fewer N-insertions in productive TCRs among donors in an Asian-associated ancestry cluster than the roughly 620-donor mean. Because counts were too low, seventeen rarely observed V segments, including chromosome 9 orphons, were excluded from the earlier analysis of several hundred of the donors. According to a later analysis, most CMV-associated TCR beta chains appeared to be HLA-restricted, and the HLA associations seemed to be driven largely by CMV exposure. At a false discovery rate of 0.05, a later analysis linked fewer than 20,000 TCR beta sequences to specific HLA alleles. Strong co-occurrence of HLA alleles, especially DR and DQ, made assigning TCR associations to individual alleles difficult. In an earlier analysis of some 500 of the donors, most TCR beta V segments appeared in productive rearrangements about 87% or about 30% of the time, broadly matching IMGT annotations. Immune exposure information for the cohort was limited to CMV serostatus.

V loses 6 bases of germline sequence and J loses 0 bases, and the interval between the two ends is 9 bases. From a lookup of the germline V gene (reference sequence), CDR1 and CDR2 are MNHNY and SVGAGI. Including the terminal cysteine and phenylalanine, the CDR3 comprises 14 residues. Here the CDR3 DNA is all that survives: 42 bases in frame from base 1. This clone came up a few times. Which antigen it targets is not known. Base qualities are missing; no much larger clone stands one base away. The cohort was made up of hundreds of healthy bone marrow donors. All cohort members were sampled while nominally healthy, although unrecorded immune exposures were likely present. The donor tested CMV seronegative, placing the donor among the approximately 400 seronegative members of the cohort. Each donor provided a peripheral blood sample, and peripheral blood mononuclear cells were used for TCR beta sequencing. Genomic DNA was extracted from the blood cell samples with the Qiagen DNeasy Blood Extraction Kit.

This TCR was recovered from a woman aged 18-29 years in good health and CMV-seronegative. The sequenced sample consisted of PBMCs. The rearranged chain carries TRBV6-6 and TRBJ1-3; TRBD1 is possibly the D segment (5 matching bases). The nucleotide sequence reads as follows: TGTGCCAGCAGAGACAGAAGCTCTGGAAACACCATATATTTT. Protein translation: CASRDRSSGNTIYF.